This TCR beta chain originates from a study of PD-1 blockade in classical Hodgkin lymphoma. The V end was cut by 9 bases, the J end by 6 bases, with 21 bases between. The CDR3 runs to 15 residues. In germline, CDR1 is MNHEY, CDR2 SVGAGI. Each patient relapsed following autologous stem cell transplantation, and prior brentuximab vedotin exposure differed. Magnetic negative selection, applied to thawed PBMCs, was used to isolate the CD8+ T cells. Assay used: immunoSEQ multiplex PCR; TCRdb lists only in-frame clones, some missing. The repertoire holds 9,500 to 12,000 clones, with about four fifths as singletons.

This sequence was found in a human donor with classical Hodgkin lymphoma. The V and J genes are TRBV6-5 and TRBJ2-1; D might be TRBD2 (7 bases). Sequencing was performed on CD8+ T cells from blood, taken at baseline. The DNA of the CDR3 is TGTGCCAGTGGGGAGGGGCAGGGAGGGGGCAATGAGCAGTTCTTC. Translation gives CASGEGQGGGNEQFF.